The 32 T cell receptor beta chains given below trace back to one sample, sequenced in a study of blood T cell repertoires in COVID-19 (dated by TCRdb to about 2020). Library preparation was by the immunoSEQ multiplex PCR assay. The clones in this table, taken by TCRdb from immuneACCESS, are in-frame only. Not every clone is retained; where verified, under half of the shortfall comes from an unresolved V gene, and the cause of the rest is unknown. A total of 150,000 or so clones appear in this sample, approximately 90% of them only once. The top ten clonotypes cover 3.5% to 4.5% of the sample. The sequencing input was PBMCs or T cells enriched from blood (not recorded which). The receptors were sampled from a woman between 40 and 50 years old who had been exposed to COVID-19.

The V and J genes are TRBV18 and TRBJ2-7, with D tentatively TRBD2 (6 bases). This CDR3 contains 14 residues. Germline V CDR1 and CDR2: KGHSH, LQKENI. Trimming removed 2 bases at V and 5 bases at J, with 13 bases between. DNA for the CDR3: TGTGCCAGCTCACCAGACAGCCCTAGCGACGAGCAGTACTTC. Translated: CASSPDSPSDEQYF.

This sequence joins TRBV6-5 and TRBJ2-5, with TRBD1 matching over 7 bases. The CDR3 consists of 13 residues. J gave up 2 bases and V 7 bases, and 4 bases lay outside the gene matches. Germline values: CDR1 MNHEY, CDR2 SVGAGI. This chain's CDR3 is CASKGQPQETQYF. CDR3 nucleotides: TGTGCCAGCAAGGGACAGCCTCAAGAGACCCAGTACTTC.

This sequence joins TRBV28 and TRBJ2-3; 9 bases map to TRBD1. The CDR3 extends over 14 amino acids. With 6 bases clipped from V and 13 bases from J, the junction kept 14 bases outside the gene matches. Per the germline V gene, CDR1 is MDHEN and CDR2 is SYDVKM. For the CDR3, the DNA is TGTGCCAGCAGCCCAAATCCGGGACAGGGCTTTGAGTATTTT. It specifies CASSPNPGQGFEYF.

J is TRBJ1-6 and V is TRBV5-4, with unresolved D. Germline V CDR1 and CDR2: SGHNT, YYREEE (reference sequence). The CDR3 is made up of 16 amino acids. V lost 2 bases and J lost 5, with 14 bases in between. The CDR3 protein is CASSLRGIGNNSPLHF. The CDR3 region has the DNA TGTGCCAGCAGCTTACGAGGAATCGGAAATAATTCACCCCTCCACTTT.

This clone appeared a few times. The V and J genes are TRBV6-1 and TRBJ1-1; a possible D gene is TRBD1 (5 bases). This CDR3 contains 14 residues. Germline V lookup: CDR1 MNHNS, CDR2 SASEGT. Trimming removed 3 bases at V and 3 bases at J, with 11 bases between. The CDR3 here is CASSELGGDTEAFF. The DNA for the CDR3 is TGTGCCAGCAGTGAGCTGGGAGGGGACACTGAAGCTTTCTTT.

The chain uses TRBV27 and TRBJ1-2; TRBD1 matches at 7 bases. Unmatched junction bases numbered 5, after V lost 4 bases and J lost 6 bases. CDR3 length: 13 amino acids. Germline CDR1 MNHEY, CDR2 SMNVEV (reference sequence). CDR3 residues: CASSSRGLDGYTF. Here the CDR3 DNA reads TGTGCCAGCAGTTCCAGGGGGTTAGATGGCTACACCTTC.

The V and J genes are TRBV10-2 and TRBJ2-3; a possible D gene is TRBD1 (5 bases). Trimming shortened V by 6 bases and J by 2 bases, and 18 bases separated the two germline ends. Looked up from germline, CDR1 is WSHSY and CDR2 is SAAADI. This CDR3 contains 16 residues. The CDR3 region is CASRPNQGPLTDTQYF. In DNA form, the CDR3 reads TGCGCCAGCAGGCCCAATCAGGGCCCACTCACAGATACGCAGTATTTT.

This chain connects TRBV29-1 to TRBJ2-6; the D is unclear. CDR1 is SQVTM and CDR2 is ANQGSEA in the germline V gene. The CDR3 runs 14 residues. Deletions cut 7 bases from V and 4 bases from J, with 14 bases between. The CDR3 nucleotides are TGCAGCGCCTACGAGGCACCCGGGGCCAACGTCCTGACTTTC. Protein: CSAYEAPGANVLTF. Complete variable domain (other parts from reference TRBV29-1 and TRBJ2-6): SAVISQKPSRDICQRGTSLTIQCQVDSQVTMMFWYRQQPGQSLTLIATANQGSEATYESGFVIDKFPISRPNLTFSTLTVSNMSPEDSSIYLCSAYEAPGANVLTFGAGSRLTVL.

The chain couples TRBV5-1 to TRBJ2-5; 11 bases fit TRBD1. Looked up from germline, CDR1 is SGHRS and CDR2 is YFSETQ. The V gene end was trimmed by 4 bases and the J gene end by 2 bases; junction bases not matched to a gene: 10. The CDR3 length is 17 residues. CDR3 DNA: TGCGCCAGCAGCCCGAGGAGGGGGACAGGGGGACAAGAGACCCAGTACTTC. It codes for CASSPRRGTGGQETQYF.

This chain uses TRBV7-9 with TRBJ2-5; D gene ambiguous. Trimming pared 1 base from V and 5 bases from J, leaving 11 bases between. Looked up from germline, CDR1 is SEHNR and CDR2 is FQNEAQ (reference sequence). The CDR3 consists of 14 residues. CDR3 residues: CASSLGATRETQYF. The CDR3 DNA reads TGTGCCAGCAGCTTAGGAGCCACGAGGGAGACCCAGTACTTC.

The chain employs TRBV7-2 and TRBJ2-7, with 8 bases that match TRBD1. Germline assignment: CDR1 SGHTA and CDR2 FQGNSA. The CDR3 has 17 amino acids. The V gene end was trimmed by 1 base and the J gene end by 2 bases; junction bases not matched to a gene: 10. The CDR3 is CASSLGRQGTRAYEQYF. DNA for the CDR3: TGTGCCAGCAGCTTAGGGCGACAGGGGACAAGGGCCTACGAGCAGTACTTC.

The chain combines TRBV19 with TRBJ2-1, with TRBD2 matching over 7 bases. The germline gives CDR1 LNHDA, CDR2 SQIVND (reference sequence). Trimming cost V 7 bases and J 4 bases; bases outside gene matches: 10. This CDR3 has 15 amino acids. Written as DNA, the CDR3 is TGTGCCAGTATCTCCGGGACTACGCCTTACAATGAGCAGTTCTTC. Its protein is CASISGTTPYNEQFF.

The rearrangement uses TRBV5-1 and TRBJ2-2, with D maybe TRBD2 (6 bases). V was clipped by 4 bases and J by 1 base, with 8 bases between them. Germline-derived CDR1 and CDR2 are SGHRS and YFSETQ. The CDR3 totals 14 residues. Here the CDR3 reads CASSVGGNTGELFF. As DNA, the CDR3 is TGCGCCAGCAGCGTCGGGGGGAACACCGGGGAGCTGTTTTTT.

This clone was picked up a small number of times. The chain uses TRBV15 and TRBJ2-4, with 7 positions matching TRBD2. Germline V gene sequence: CDR1 LNHNV, CDR2 YYDKDF (reference sequence). The CDR3 loop spans 15 amino acids. V shed 3 bases, J shed 8 bases, and the junction held 10 bases outside the gene matches. The chain's CDR3 is CATSRGEGRYDIQYF. The CDR3 DNA is TGTGCCACCAGCAGGGGGGAGGGGCGGTATGACATTCAGTACTTC.

The chain employs TRBV18 and TRBJ2-5; 7 nucleotides match TRBD2. After removal of 3 bases from V and 1 base from J, the junction contained 2 bases not matched to a gene. CDR1 is KGHSH, CDR2 LQKENI, per germline. The length of the CDR3 is 14 residues. CDR3 coding DNA: TGTGCCAGCTCACCCCTAGCGGCCCAAGAGACCCAGTACTTC. Amino acid sequence: CASSPLAAQETQYF.

This rearrangement joins TRBV7-9 to TRBJ1-1, with a weak D call TRBD1 (6 bases). The germline V and J ends were trimmed by 6 bases and 4 bases, with 12 bases remaining between them. The germline V gene has CDR1 SEHNR and CDR2 FQNEAQ (reference sequence). This CDR3 is built from 13 residues. Here the CDR3 DNA reads TGTGCCAGCAGTACAGGGACGGGCACTGAAGCTTTCTTT. As protein: CASSTGTGTEAFF.

This chain connects TRBV12-5 to TRBJ2-7; D is ambiguous. CDR3 length equals 14 residues. V lost 0 bases, J lost 5 bases, and 11 bases lay in between. Germline-derived CDR1 and CDR2 are LGHNT and FRNRAP. The CDR3 loop reads CASGLVTGYHEQYF. The DNA of the CDR3 is TGTGCTAGTGGTTTGGTAACCGGGTACCACGAGCAGTACTTC.

V is TRBV29-1 and J is TRBJ1-2; no reliable D call. CDR1 SQVTM and CDR2 ANQGSEA come from the germline V gene. Trimming removed 3 bases from V and 8 bases from J, with 4 bases in between. This CDR3 spans 9 amino acids. As DNA, the CDR3 is TGCAGCGTTGACCCGGGCTACACCTTC. Protein product: CSVDPGYTF.

The gene calls are TRBV2 and TRBJ1-5; TRBD1 agrees at 8 bases. This CDR3 is built from 14 residues. J was trimmed by 1 base and V by 6 bases; bases with no gene match: 2. Germline CDR1 and CDR2: SNHLY and FYNNEI. Here the CDR3 DNA reads TGTGCCAGCAGGAGACAGGGGAGCAATCAGCCCCAGCATTTT. Translated, it gives CASRRQGSNQPQHF.

The rearrangement links TRBV18 to TRBJ1-5; 9 nucleotides align to TRBD1. In germline, CDR1 is KGHSH, CDR2 LQKENI. The trim removed 2 bases at V and 5 bases at J, leaving 1 base unmatched. CDR3 length: 14 amino acids. The CDR3 bases are TGTGCCAGCTCACCAGACAGGGGGGATCAGCCCCAGCATTTT. As protein: CASSPDRGDQPQHF.

The chain couples TRBV4-3 to TRBJ2-2; 8 bases fit TRBD1. In germline, CDR1 is LGHNA, CDR2 YSLEER. This CDR3 region has 15 residues. V shed 4 bases, J shed 7 bases, and the junction held 8 bases outside the gene matches. As DNA, the CDR3 is TGCGCCAGCAGCCTTGACGACAGGGGCAACGGGGAGCTGTTTTTT. Amino acid sequence: CASSLDDRGNGELFF.

The CDR3 coding sequence is TGTGCCAGCAGTTTTGCAGGGGGTCACCAGCCCCAGCATTTT. As protein: CASSFAGGHQPQHF. This rearrangement joins TRBV6-2 or TRBV6-3 to TRBJ1-5; 7 bases agree with TRBD1. Germline V CDR1 and CDR2: MNHEY, SVGEGT. V trimming: 4 bases; J trimming: 7 bases; junction bases outside the gene matches: 7. There are 14 residues in the CDR3.

The chain has TRBV9 and TRBJ1-3, with TRBD1 as a possible D gene (6 bases). V lost 6 bases to trimming and J lost 4 bases, with 11 bases between them. In germline, CDR1 is SGDLS, CDR2 YYNGEE. This CDR3 has 13 amino acids. The CDR3 region has the DNA TGTGCCAGCAAACAGGGTGACGGAAACACCATATATTTT. Amino acid sequence: CASKQGDGNTIYF.

The chain combines TRBV11-2 with TRBJ1-6, with 7 nucleotides matching TRBD1. The CDR3 has 14 amino acids. Germline lookup yields CDR1 SGHAT and CDR2 FQNNGV. With 7 bases clipped from V and 6 bases from J, the junction kept 6 bases outside the gene matches. CDR3 bases: TGTGCCAGCAATTTGGACAGGCTTAATTCACCCCTCCACTTT. This codes for CASNLDRLNSPLHF. Combining the CDR3 with reference TRBV11-2 and TRBJ1-6 gives the whole variable domain EAGVAQSPRYKIIEKRQSVAFWCNPISGHATLYWYQQILGQGPKLLIQFQNNGVVDDSQLPKDRFSAERLKGVDSTLKIQPAKLEDSAVYLCASNLDRLNSPLHFGNGTRLTVT.

This chain uses TRBV7-8 with TRBJ2-7, with 11 bases that match TRBD1. CDR1 and CDR2 from the germline V gene are SGHVS and FQNEAQ. The CDR3 covers 15 residues. Unmatched junction bases numbered 4, after V lost 5 bases and J lost 1 base. The CDR3 loop is CASSQGTGGSYEQYF. The CDR3 DNA reads TGTGCCAGCAGCCAAGGGACAGGGGGTTCCTACGAGCAGTACTTC.

The chain has TRBV2 and TRBJ1-1; 10 bases match TRBD1. V gave up 10 bases and J gave up 2 bases; unmatched junction bases: 7. Germline V gene sequence: CDR1 SNHLY, CDR2 FYNNEI. This CDR3 has 14 residues. This chain's CDR3 is CAIDRGPSNTEAFF. The DNA for the CDR3 is TGTGCCATCGACAGGGGGCCAAGTAACACTGAAGCTTTCTTT.

This clone was detected once. The V call is TRBV9, the J call TRBJ2-1, with D possibly matching TRBD1 (5 bases). Trimming removed 4 bases from V and 4 bases from J, with 9 bases in between. This CDR3 has 13 residues. In germline, CDR1 is SGDLS, CDR2 YYNGEE. CDR3 sequence: CASSTGLYNEQFF. CDR3 nucleotide sequence: TGTGCCAGCAGCACAGGTTTATACAATGAGCAGTTCTTC.

The chain carries TRBV6-5 and TRBJ2-2; unclear D gene. Germline V gives CDR1 MNHEY, CDR2 SVGAGI. CDR3 size: 15 residues. V was pared by 8 bases and J by 7 bases, with 20 bases between. The CDR3 loop is CASPHSEVDNGELFF. CDR3 coding DNA: TGTGCCAGCCCCCATTCCGAGGTCGATAACGGGGAGCTGTTTTTT.

This chain uses TRBV6-5 with TRBJ1-6; D unresolved. This CDR3 has 16 residues. Germline loops: CDR1 MNHEY, CDR2 SVGAGI. Trimming pared 0 bases from V and 6 bases from J, leaving 12 bases between. CDR3 region: CASSYSIGRINSPLHF. CDR3 sequence (DNA): TGTGCCAGCAGTTACTCGATAGGCAGGATTAATTCACCCCTCCACTTT.

The V and J genes are TRBV6-4 and TRBJ2-2, with D uncertain. Germline loops: CDR1 MRHNA, CDR2 SNTAGT. CDR3 length: 13 residues. With 4 bases removed from V and 3 bases from J, the gap between germline ends came to 6 bases. CDR3 sequence: CASSGQDTGELFF. DNA of the CDR3: TGTGCCAGCAGTGGTCAGGACACCGGGGAGCTGTTTTTT.

This clone came up once. The rearrangement links TRBV27 to TRBJ2-6, with a weak D call TRBD1 (5 bases). Germline CDR1 reads MNHEY; CDR2 reads SMNVEV (reference sequence). This CDR3 is 15 amino acids long. The ends were cut back, 3 bases at V and 0 bases at J, with 6 bases in the middle. CDR3 protein: CASSLGRSGANVLTF. DNA of the CDR3: TGTGCCAGCAGTTTGGGGCGCTCTGGGGCCAACGTCCTGACTTTC.

The genes are TRBV19 and TRBJ2-7; tentative D call: TRBD2 (6 bases). Deletions cut 5 bases from V and 3 bases from J, with 14 bases between. Germline assignment: CDR1 LNHDA and CDR2 SQIVND (reference sequence). The CDR3 covers 14 residues. CDR3: CASSRPGLYYEQYF. CDR3 in DNA: TGTGCCAGTAGTCGACCGGGACTTTACTACGAGCAGTACTTC.